The sequence of this T cell receptor beta chain was determined in a study of blood T cell repertoires in COVID-19. Study context: Samples came from the United States, Italy and Spain, spanning acute and convalescent COVID-19. T cells, B-cell-depleted T cells, or PBMCs supplied cDNA or gDNA.

This CDR3 region has 16 residues. J was trimmed by 1 base and V by 6 bases; bases with no gene match: 7. From germline, CDR1 is LNHDA and CDR2 SQIVND (reference sequence). The method was immunoSEQ multiplex PCR; TCRdb's version includes in-frame clones alone and lacks a portion of them. The sample lists about 220,000 clones; approximately 81% were seen once. The rearrangement joins TRBV19 to TRBJ2-2; the match to TRBD1 covers 8 bases. The receptor comes from a woman aged 80 or over with acute or convalescent COVID-19. What was sequenced was peripheral blood. The CDR3 DNA reads as TGTGCCAGTAGAAGGCCCGGGACAGGGAACACCGGGGAGCTGTTTTTT. Its translation is CASRRPGTGNTGELFF.